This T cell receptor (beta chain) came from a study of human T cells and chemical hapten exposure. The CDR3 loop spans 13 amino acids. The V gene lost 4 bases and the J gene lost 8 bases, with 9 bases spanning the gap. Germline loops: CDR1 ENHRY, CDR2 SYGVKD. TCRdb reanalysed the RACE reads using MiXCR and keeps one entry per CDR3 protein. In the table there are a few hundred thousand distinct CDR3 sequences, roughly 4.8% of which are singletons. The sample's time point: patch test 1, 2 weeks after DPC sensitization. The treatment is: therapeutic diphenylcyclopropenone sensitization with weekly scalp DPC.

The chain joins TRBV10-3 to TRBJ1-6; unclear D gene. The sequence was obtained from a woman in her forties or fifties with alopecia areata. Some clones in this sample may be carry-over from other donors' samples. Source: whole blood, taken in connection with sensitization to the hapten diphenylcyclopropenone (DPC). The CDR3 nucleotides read TGTGCCATCAGTGGGGGTAAGGATTCACCCCTCCACTTT. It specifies CAISGGKDSPLHF.